In this sample, the clone carrying this T cell receptor beta chain turned up a few times. The data stem from a study of T cell repertoires in cytomegalovirus infection. Whole-study context: TCR beta signatures that were public indicated CMV infection and matching HLA type.

TCRdb redid the calling of the reads with MiXCR, one entry per CDR3 protein. The sample consists of 350,000 to 550,000 distinct CDR3 sequences, 30% to 40% of them appearing once. Trimming pared 3 bases from V and 2 bases from J, leaving 6 bases between. The CDR3 totals 13 residues. In germline, CDR1 is SGHDN, CDR2 FVKESK. Sequenced: PBMCs. The rearrangement joins TRBV14 to TRBJ2-3; no clear D. The clonotype originates from a human donor in good health (CMV status not recorded). Some clones in this sample may be carry-over from other donors' samples. The CDR3 coding sequence is TGTGCCAGCAGCCAGGAGCTCACAGATACGCAGTATTTT. Residues: CASSQELTDTQYF.